This TCR beta chain originates from a study of T cells in Graves' hyperthyroidism and ophthalmopathy. RNA transcripts served as the template for amplifying TCR beta CDR3 regions. HTBI primers were used for first-round RT-PCR of the TCR CDR3. TCRdb processed the multiplex PCR reads anew with MiXCR; each CDR3 protein has one entry. This table holds about 37,000 distinct CDR3 sequences, roughly half found once. This clonotype has at least ten counts. CDR1 and CDR2 from the germline V gene are MNHNY and SVGAGI (reference sequence). The V gene end was trimmed by 5 bases and the J gene end by 3 bases; junction bases not matched to a gene: 10. The CDR3 contains 17 residues.

The receptor comes from a man in his forties with Graves' ophthalmopathy. Sequencing was performed on blood. The chain uses TRBV6-6 and TRBJ2-7, with 13 bases that match TRBD2. The DNA of the CDR3 is TGTGCCAGCAGTGACCCCGGGACTAGCGGGGCCCTCTACGAGCAGTACTTC. Protein: CASSDPGTSGALYEQYF.